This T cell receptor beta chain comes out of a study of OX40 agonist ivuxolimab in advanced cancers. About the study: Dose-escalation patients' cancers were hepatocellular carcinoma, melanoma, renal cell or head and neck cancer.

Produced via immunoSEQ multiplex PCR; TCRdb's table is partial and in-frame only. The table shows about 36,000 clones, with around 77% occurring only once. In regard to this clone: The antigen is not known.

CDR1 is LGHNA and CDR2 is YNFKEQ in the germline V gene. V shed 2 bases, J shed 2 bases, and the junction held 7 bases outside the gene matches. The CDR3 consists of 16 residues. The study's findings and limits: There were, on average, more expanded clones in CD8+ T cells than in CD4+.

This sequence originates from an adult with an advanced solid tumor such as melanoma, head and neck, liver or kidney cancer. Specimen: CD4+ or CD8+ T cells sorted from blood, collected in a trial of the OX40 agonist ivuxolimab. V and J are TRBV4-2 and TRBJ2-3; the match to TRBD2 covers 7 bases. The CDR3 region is CASSQTPSGDTDTQYF. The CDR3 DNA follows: TGTGCCAGCAGCCAAACGCCTAGCGGTGACACAGATACGCAGTATTTT.